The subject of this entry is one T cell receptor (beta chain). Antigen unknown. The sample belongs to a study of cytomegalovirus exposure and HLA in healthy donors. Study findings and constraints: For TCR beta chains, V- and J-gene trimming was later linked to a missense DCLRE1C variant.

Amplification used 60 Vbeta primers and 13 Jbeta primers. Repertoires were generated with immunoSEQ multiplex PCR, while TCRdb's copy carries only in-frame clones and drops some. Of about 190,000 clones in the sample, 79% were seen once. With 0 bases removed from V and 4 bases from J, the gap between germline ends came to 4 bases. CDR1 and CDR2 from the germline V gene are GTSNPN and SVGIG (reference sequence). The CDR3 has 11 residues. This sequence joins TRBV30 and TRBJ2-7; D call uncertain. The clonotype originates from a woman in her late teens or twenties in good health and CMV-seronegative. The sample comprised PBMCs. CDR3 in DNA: TGTGCCTGGAGTGTACAGTACGAGCAGTACTTC. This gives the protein CAWSVQYEQYF.